Described below is a single TCR beta chain sequence and its context. Per the original data handling: Amplification of reference gene primers provided the estimated nucleated cell counts. The protocol was immunoSEQ multiplex PCR, while the TCRdb copy is restricted to in-frame clones and leaves out a portion. Clonal size and the V and J genes are those of that table, whereas D and trimming came from the DNA. Counted here are about 150,000 clones, around 85% occurring once; the ten biggest clones make up around 3.3%. In germline, CDR1 is KGHSH, CDR2 LQKENI. This CDR3 contains 14 residues. V was pared by 5 bases and J by 7 bases, with 14 bases between. The record originates from a study of blood T cell repertoires in COVID-19. The wider study: From the United States, Italy and Spain came samples of acute and convalescent COVID-19.

The receptor's source is a man in his 70s with acute or convalescent COVID-19. The specimen was peripheral blood. The chain links TRBV18 to TRBJ2-2; D may be TRBD1 (6 bases). The CDR3 protein is CASSFGTMVGELFF. Here the CDR3 DNA reads TGTGCCAGCTCATTCGGGACAATGGTCGGGGAGCTGTTTTTT.